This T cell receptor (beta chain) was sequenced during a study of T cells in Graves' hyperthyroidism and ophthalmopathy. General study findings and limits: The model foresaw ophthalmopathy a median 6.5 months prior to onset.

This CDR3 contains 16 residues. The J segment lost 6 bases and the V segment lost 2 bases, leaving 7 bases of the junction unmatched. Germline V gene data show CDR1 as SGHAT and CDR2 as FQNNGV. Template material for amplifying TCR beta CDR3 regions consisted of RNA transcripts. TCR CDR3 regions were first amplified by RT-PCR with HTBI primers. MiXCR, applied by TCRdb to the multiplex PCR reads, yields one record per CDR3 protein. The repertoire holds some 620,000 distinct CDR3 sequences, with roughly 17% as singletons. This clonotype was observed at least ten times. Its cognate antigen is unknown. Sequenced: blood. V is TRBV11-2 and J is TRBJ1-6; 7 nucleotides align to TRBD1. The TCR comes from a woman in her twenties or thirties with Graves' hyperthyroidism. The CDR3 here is CASSLRDRTSNSPLHF. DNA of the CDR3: TGTGCCAGCAGCTTAAGGGACAGAACATCTAATTCACCCCTCCACTTT.